This TCR beta chain was captured in a study of technical replicates of blood from several donors. Profiling relied on immunoSEQ multiplex PCR, and the TCRdb table lists in-frame clones only, not all of them. The top ten hold roughly 15% of the sample, which has 9,500 to 15,000 clones, roughly 80% seen once. The CDR3 consists of 13 residues. V lost 8 bases and J 0 bases, leaving 11 bases between the germline ends. CDR1 and CDR2 from the germline V gene are SNHLY and FYNNEI. The receptor was derived from a human donor in good health. Sequencing was carried out using PBMCs. V is TRBV2 and J is TRBJ2-7, with D possibly TRBD2 on 7 matching bases. The CDR3 reads CASGGASSYEQYF. The DNA for the CDR3 is TGTGCCAGCGGGGGGGCTTCCTCCTACGAGCAGTACTTC.